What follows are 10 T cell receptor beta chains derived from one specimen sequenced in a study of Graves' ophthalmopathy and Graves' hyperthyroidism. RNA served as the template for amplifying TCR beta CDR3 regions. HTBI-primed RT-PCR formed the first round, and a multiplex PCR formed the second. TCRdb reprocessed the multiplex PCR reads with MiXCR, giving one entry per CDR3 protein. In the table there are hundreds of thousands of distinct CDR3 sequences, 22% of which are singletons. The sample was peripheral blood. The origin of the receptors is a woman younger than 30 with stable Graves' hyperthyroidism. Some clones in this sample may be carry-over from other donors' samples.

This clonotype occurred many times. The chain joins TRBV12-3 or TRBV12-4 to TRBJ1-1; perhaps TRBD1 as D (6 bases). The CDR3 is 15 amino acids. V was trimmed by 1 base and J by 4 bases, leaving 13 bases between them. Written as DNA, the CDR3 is TGTGCCAGCAGTTTAGTAGGGGGGCTTCGCACTGAAGCTTTCTTT. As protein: CASSLVGGLRTEAFF.

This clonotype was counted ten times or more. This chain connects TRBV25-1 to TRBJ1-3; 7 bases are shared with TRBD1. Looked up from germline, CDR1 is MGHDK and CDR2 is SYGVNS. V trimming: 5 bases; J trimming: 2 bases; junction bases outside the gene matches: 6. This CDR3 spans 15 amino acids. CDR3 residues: CASSFTTGTGNTIYF. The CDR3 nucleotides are TGTGCCAGCAGTTTTACGACAGGGACTGGAAACACCATATATTTT.

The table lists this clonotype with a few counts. CDR3 coding DNA: TGTGCCAGCAGTGATTGGGGTGGAATGAACACTGAAGCTTTCTTT. This translates into CASSDWGGMNTEAFF. V is TRBV6-1 and J is TRBJ1-1; no reliable D call. Trimming left V 3 bases short and J 0 bases short, with 11 bases between. The germline V gene encodes CDR1 MNHNS and CDR2 SASEGT. CDR3 size: 15 residues.

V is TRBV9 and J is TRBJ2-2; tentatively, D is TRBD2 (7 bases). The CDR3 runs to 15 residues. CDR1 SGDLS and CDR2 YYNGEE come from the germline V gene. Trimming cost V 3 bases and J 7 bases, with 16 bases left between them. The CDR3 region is CASSERGASIGELFF. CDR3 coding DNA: TGTGCCAGCAGCGAACGGGGGGCAAGCATCGGGGAGCTGTTTTTT.

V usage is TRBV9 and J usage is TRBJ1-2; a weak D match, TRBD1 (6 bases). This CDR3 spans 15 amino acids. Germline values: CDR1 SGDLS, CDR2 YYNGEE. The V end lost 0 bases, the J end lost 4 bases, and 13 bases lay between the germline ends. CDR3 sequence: CASSVGVDRSYGYTF. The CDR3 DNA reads TGTGCCAGCAGCGTAGGGGTCGACAGGAGCTATGGCTACACCTTC.

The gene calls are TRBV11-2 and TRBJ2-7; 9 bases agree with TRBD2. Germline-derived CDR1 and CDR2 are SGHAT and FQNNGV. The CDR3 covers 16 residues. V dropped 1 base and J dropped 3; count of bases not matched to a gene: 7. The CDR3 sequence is CASSLGVRLADYEQYF. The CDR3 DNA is TGTGCCAGCAGCTTAGGGGTCCGACTAGCGGACTACGAGCAGTACTTC.

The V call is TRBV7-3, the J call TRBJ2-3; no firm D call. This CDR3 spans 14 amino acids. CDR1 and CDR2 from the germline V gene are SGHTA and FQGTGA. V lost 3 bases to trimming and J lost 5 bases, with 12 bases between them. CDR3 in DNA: TGTGCCAGCAGCTTGGGCAGATTGGGAGATACGCAGTATTTT. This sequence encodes CASSLGRLGDTQYF. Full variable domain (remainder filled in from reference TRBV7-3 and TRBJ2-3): GAGVSQTPSNKVTEKGKYVELRCDPISGHTALYWYRQSLGQGPEFLIYFQGTGAADDSGLPNDRFFAVRPEGSVSTLKIQRTERGDSAVYLCASSLGRLGDTQYFGPGTRLTVL.

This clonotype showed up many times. CDR3 sequence (DNA): TGCAGTGCTCGGGAACGGACAGGGGCCGACGGCTACACCTTC. Translation gives CSARERTGADGYTF. The rearrangement uses TRBV20-1 and TRBJ1-2, with TRBD1 matching over 9 bases. V dropped 5 bases and J dropped 8; count of bases not matched to a gene: 12. The CDR3 runs 14 residues. Germline V gene data show CDR1 as DFQATT and CDR2 as SNEGSKA (reference sequence).

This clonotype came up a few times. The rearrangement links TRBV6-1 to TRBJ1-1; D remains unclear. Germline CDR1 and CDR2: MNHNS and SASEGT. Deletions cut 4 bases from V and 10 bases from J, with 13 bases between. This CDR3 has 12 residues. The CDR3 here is CASSVFGRGAFF. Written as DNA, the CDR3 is TGTGCCAGCAGTGTTTTCGGGCGGGGAGCTTTCTTT.

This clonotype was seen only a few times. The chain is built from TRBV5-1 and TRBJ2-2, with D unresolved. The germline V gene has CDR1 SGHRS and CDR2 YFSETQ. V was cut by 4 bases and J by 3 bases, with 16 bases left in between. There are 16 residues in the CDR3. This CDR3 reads CASSPEPGFHTGELFF. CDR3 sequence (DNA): TGCGCCAGCAGCCCCGAGCCTGGATTTCACACCGGGGAGCTGTTTTTT.